This note documents a single T cell receptor beta chain sequence. These data come from a study of PD-1 and CTLA-4 blockade in melanoma. TCRdb's table, derived via immunoSEQ multiplex PCR, lists solely in-frame clones and lacks some. The sample has 7,000 to 8,500 clones; approximately 80% are singletons. Trimming removed 2 bases from V and 8 bases from J, with 15 bases in between. CDR3 length: 14 amino acids. The germline V gene encodes CDR1 GTSNPN and CDR2 SVGIG (reference sequence). The chain employs TRBV30 and TRBJ1-4; no firm D call. The receptor was isolated from a human donor with melanoma. The material sequenced was CD8+ T cells from peripheral blood, taken before anti-PD-1 treatment. CDR3 sequence reads: CAWSPPSTGEKLFF. In DNA, the CDR3 is TGTGCCTGGAGTCCCCCCAGCACGGGGGAAAAACTGTTTTTT.